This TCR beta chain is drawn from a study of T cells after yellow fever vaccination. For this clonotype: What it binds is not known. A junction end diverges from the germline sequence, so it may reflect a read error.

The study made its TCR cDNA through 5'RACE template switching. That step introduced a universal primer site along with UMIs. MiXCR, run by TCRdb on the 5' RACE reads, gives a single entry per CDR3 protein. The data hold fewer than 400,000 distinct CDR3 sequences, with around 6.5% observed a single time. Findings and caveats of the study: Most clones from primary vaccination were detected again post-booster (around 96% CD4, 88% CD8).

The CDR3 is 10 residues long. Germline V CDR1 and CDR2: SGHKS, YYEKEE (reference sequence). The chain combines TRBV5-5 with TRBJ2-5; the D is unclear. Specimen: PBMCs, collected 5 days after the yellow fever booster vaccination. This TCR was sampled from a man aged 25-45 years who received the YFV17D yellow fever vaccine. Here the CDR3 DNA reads TGTGCCATCAGCCATGGGGCCCAGTACTTC. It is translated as CAISHGAQYF.